Here is one T cell receptor beta chain with its context. What it recognizes is unknown. The record originates from a study of OX40 agonist ivuxolimab in advanced cancers. Background on the study: The dose-escalation cohort was about 80% male, with a mean age of about 58 years, ranging about 20 to 85. People who had prior anti-PD-1, anti-PD-L1 or anti-CTLA-4 therapy could take part, and around 43% had some.

Germline V gene lookup returns CDR1 MNHEY and CDR2 SVGAGI. V was pared by 2 bases and J by 3 bases, with 2 bases of the junction left unmatched. The CDR3 is 14 amino acids. Study-wide findings and caveats: Clones of CD4+ and CD8+ blood T cells grew by week 6 at doses of 0.1 to 3.0 mg/kg. The study did not work out the antigen specificity of the expanded peripheral T cells.

The table came from immunoSEQ multiplex PCR; TCRdb's copy has only in-frame clones and leaves some out. The sample records about 69,000 clones, 80% to 90% being singletons. The specimen was CD4+ or CD8+ T cells sorted from blood, collected in a trial of the OX40 agonist ivuxolimab. The receptor was isolated from an adult with an advanced solid tumor such as melanoma, head and neck, liver or kidney cancer. This chain uses TRBV6-5 with TRBJ2-7; 9 positions match TRBD1. The CDR3 protein is CASSYGDRVYEQYF. The CDR3, as DNA: TGTGCCAGCAGTTACGGGGACAGGGTCTACGAGCAGTACTTC.